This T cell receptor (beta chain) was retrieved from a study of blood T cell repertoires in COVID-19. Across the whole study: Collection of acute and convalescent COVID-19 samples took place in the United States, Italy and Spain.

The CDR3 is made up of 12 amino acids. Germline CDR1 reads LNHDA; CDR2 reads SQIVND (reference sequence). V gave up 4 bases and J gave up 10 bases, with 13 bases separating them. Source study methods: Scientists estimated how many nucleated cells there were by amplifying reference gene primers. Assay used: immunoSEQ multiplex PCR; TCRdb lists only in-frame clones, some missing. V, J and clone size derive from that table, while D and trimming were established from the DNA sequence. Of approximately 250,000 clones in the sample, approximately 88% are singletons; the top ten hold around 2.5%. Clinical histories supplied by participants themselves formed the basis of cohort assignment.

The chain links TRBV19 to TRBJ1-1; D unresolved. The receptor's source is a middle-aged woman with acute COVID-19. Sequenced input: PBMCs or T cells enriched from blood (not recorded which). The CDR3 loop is CASSTGGPPAFF. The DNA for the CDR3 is TGTGCCAGTAGTACGGGAGGCCCCCCAGCTTTCTTT.